The 20 T cell receptor beta chains reported below all come from one sample, sequenced in a study of T cell clonality in common variable immunodeficiency. The protocol was immunoSEQ multiplex PCR, while the TCRdb copy is restricted to in-frame clones and leaves out a portion. The sample is made up of under 50,000 clones, none counted only once. The material sequenced was peripheral blood mononuclear cells. The origin of the receptors is a person aged 18 to 75 in good health.

There are many counts of this clone. Read sequence stops 3 residues before the CDR3 end, and the germline J gene provides the missing end. This chain joins TRBV5-4 and TRBJ2-2; possible D gene TRBD1, 5 bases. Between the trimmed V and J ends, which lost 0 bases and 5 bases, there was a span of 11 bases. The germline V gene encodes CDR1 SGHNT and CDR2 YYREEE (reference sequence). CDR3 length: 15 residues. CDR3 DNA, as far as it was read: TGTGCCAGCAGCTTGGAACAGGTTATGACCGGGGAG. Translating it yields CASSLEQVMTGE. The whole CDR3 sequence is CASSLEQVMTGELFF.

This clone was observed at least ten times. Read sequence stops 3 residues before the CDR3 end, and the germline J gene provides the missing end. The chain joins TRBV2 to TRBJ1-2; 9 bases agree with TRBD1. CDR3 length: 15 residues. The germline V gene has CDR1 SNHLY and CDR2 FYNNEI. CDR3 amino acids: CASSEIRDRVGGYTF. The sequenced part of the CDR3 DNA is TGTGCCAGCAGTGAAATCCGGGACAGGGTGGGGGGC.

This clone was detected a few times. The read halts 3 residues ahead of the CDR3 end, with the missing end drawn from the germline J gene. The chain has TRBV19 and TRBJ2-4; TRBD1 matches at 9 bases. The CDR3 spans 19 residues. Germline V gene sequence: CDR1 LNHDA, CDR2 SQIVND (reference sequence). CDR3 DNA, as far as it was read: TGTGCCAGTAGCTCCTCAGAATGGGGACAGGGAGTATTTAACTATGGT. The encoded protein is CASSSSEWGQGVFNYG. The complete CDR3 reads CASSSSEWGQGVFNYGQYF.

This clone was counted many times. The read ends 3 residues before the CDR3 terminus; that terminus is restored from the germline J gene. Other DNA variants within this sample encode the same CDR3. This chain connects TRBV5-1 to TRBJ1-2; 7 bases agree with TRBD1. Per germline, CDR1 SGHRS and CDR2 YFSETQ. The CDR3 loop spans 14 amino acids. CDR3 residues: CASSTDREYRGYTF. The CDR3 bases that were read are TGCGCCAGCAGTACCGACAGGGAGTACAGAGGC.

This clone was recorded many times. This CDR3 reads CASSLGTYNEQFF. The CDR3 DNA, read in part, is TGTGCCAGCAGTTTGGGGACATACAATGAG. The gene calls are TRBV12-3 or TRBV12-4 and TRBJ2-1, with D tentatively TRBD1 (6 bases). The read finishes 3 residues shy of the CDR3 end, and the germline J gene is used to complete it. The CDR3 is 13 residues long. Deletions cut 3 bases from V and 4 bases from J, with 7 bases between.

Ten or more counts support this clone. Read data end 3 residues before the CDR3 end; the end is taken from the germline J gene. The rearrangement links TRBV7-2 to TRBJ2-7; the D is unclear. Germline CDR1 reads SGHTA; CDR2 reads FQGNSA. The CDR3 totals 15 residues. V lost 5 bases, J lost 3 bases, and 17 bases lay in between. CDR3: CASSVLGGLNYEQYF. The sequenced CDR3 bases are TGTGCCAGCAGCGTCCTGGGTGGGCTCAACTACGAG.

This clone was counted at least ten times. The CDR3 end falls 3 residues outside the read, so it is completed with the germline J gene. The chain employs TRBV29-1 and TRBJ2-3; D not resolved. CDR3 length: 14 residues. The germline V gene encodes CDR1 SQVTM and CDR2 ANQGSEA. CDR3 residues: CSVEEYSYQETQYF. Incomplete CDR3 DNA: TGCAGCGTTGAAGAGTACTCTTACCAAGAGACG.

Ten or more counts support this clone. The CDR3 DNA, read in part, is TGTGCCAGCAGCTTAGGTGGGGGCTCCCTGAATGAG. It translates to CASSLGGGSLNE. The whole CDR3 sequence is CASSLGGGSLNEQFF. The chain is built from TRBV11-2 and TRBJ2-1, with D perhaps matching TRBD1 (6 bases). The read terminates 3 residues before the CDR3 end, so the remaining end is supplied by the germline J gene. This CDR3 contains 15 residues. The germline V and J ends were trimmed by 1 base and 7 bases, with 14 bases remaining between them. CDR1 and CDR2 (germline): SGHAT, FQNNGV.

This clone was seen ten or more times. The read ends 3 residues early relative to the CDR3; the germline J gene fills the gap. The chain is built from TRBV7-7 and TRBJ2-3; 8 bases map to TRBD2. V lost 3 bases and J lost 2; bases outside the gene matches: 4. There are 15 residues in the CDR3. CDR1 is SSHAT, CDR2 FNYEAQ, per germline (reference sequence). The CDR3 bases that were read are TGTGCCAGCAGCTTCGGGGGGGCAAACACAGATACG. Translation: CASSFGGANTDT. The CDR3 in its entirety is CASSFGGANTDTQYF.

This clone was found many times. The sequenced fragment ends 3 residues before the CDR3 boundary, so the rest is inferred from the germline J gene. The chain has TRBV11-2 and TRBJ2-3; the D gene is possibly TRBD2 (6 bases). CDR1 and CDR2 (germline): SGHAT, FQNNGV. The CDR3 contains 14 residues. The CDR3: CASSLVLPLATQYF. The CDR3 DNA, read in part, is TGTGCCAGCAGCTTAGTTCTTCCCCTAGCGACG.

Ten or more counts support this clone. The DNA ends 3 residues before the CDR3 does, and the rest of the CDR3 is filled in from the germline J gene. This chain connects TRBV18 to TRBJ1-5, with a possible D match to TRBD1 (6 bases). This CDR3 contains 14 residues. Germline V gene lookup returns CDR1 KGHSH and CDR2 LQKENI. With 4 bases removed from V and 3 bases from J, the gap between germline ends came to 10 bases. The sequenced part of the CDR3 DNA is TGTGCCAGCTCACGCACAGGGAACAATCAGCCC. Protein sequence: CASSRTGNNQP. The CDR3 as a whole reads CASSRTGNNQPQHF.

This clone was recorded many times. The read ends 3 residues early relative to the CDR3; the germline J gene fills the gap. The rearrangement links TRBV20-1 to TRBJ2-7, with TRBD2 matching 8 bases. Per the germline V gene, CDR1 is DFQATT and CDR2 is SNEGSKA (reference sequence). This CDR3 is 15 amino acids long. J lost 3 bases, V lost 6 bases, and 13 bases had no gene match. The CDR3 bases that were read are TGCAGTGCCCCTCGTCCGGGGACTAGAGTCTACGAG. Its translation is CSAPRPGTRVYE. The complete CDR3 sequence is CSAPRPGTRVYEQYF.

As concerns this clone: The CDR3 end falls 3 residues outside the read, so it is completed with the germline J gene. This sequence joins TRBV20-1 and TRBJ2-3; 7 bases are shared with TRBD1. There are 15 residues in the CDR3. Per the germline V gene, CDR1 is DFQATT and CDR2 is SNEGSKA (reference sequence). CDR3 DNA, as far as it was read: TGCAGTGCTAGGGCGACAGGGAATAGCAATCAGCCG. Its translation: CSARATGNSNQP. The entire CDR3 reads CSARATGNSNQPQYF.

This clone was counted many times. The read terminates 3 residues before the CDR3 end, so the remaining end is supplied by the germline J gene. This rearrangement joins TRBV5-1 to TRBJ1-1, with 7 nucleotides matching TRBD1. CDR1 and CDR2 (germline): SGHRS, YFSETQ. The CDR3 runs 15 residues. The ends lost 2 bases at V and 1 base at J; junction bases unmatched: 5. This CDR3 is CASSLTTGPNTEAFF. The DNA read from the CDR3 is TGCGCCAGCAGCTTAACGACAGGGCCGAACACTGAA.

This clone was observed a handful of times. A single base separates this from a much larger clone, so it may be a read error. The read finishes 3 residues shy of the CDR3 end, and the germline J gene is used to complete it. This rearrangement joins TRBV5-6 to TRBJ1-5; TRBD1 might be the D (6 bases). The CDR3 sequence is 15 residues long. Germline V lookup: CDR1 SGHDT, CDR2 YYEEEE. The CDR3 region is CASSLGRGRNPPQHF. The sequenced CDR3 bases are TGTGCCAGCAGCTTGGGCAGGGGTCGCAATCCGCCC.

This clone was detected many times. With the read ending 3 residues before the CDR3 end, the germline J gene is used to fill in that end. This chain connects TRBV5-1 to TRBJ2-1, with 9 bases matching TRBD1. The V gene end was trimmed by 4 bases and the J gene end by 0 bases; junction bases not matched to a gene: 8. The CDR3 is made up of 17 amino acids. Germline assignment: CDR1 SGHRS and CDR2 YFSETQ. The DNA read from the CDR3 is TGCGCCAGCAGCCCACCGCTGGGACAGGGCTCCTACAATGAG. Amino acids: CASSPPLGQGSYNE. The CDR3 in full is CASSPPLGQGSYNEQFF.

This clone was counted many times. The read is 3 residues too short to cover the CDR3 end, so that end is filled in from the germline J gene. This chain joins TRBV5-1 and TRBJ2-5; TRBD2 agrees at 8 bases. Germline V gives CDR1 SGHRS, CDR2 YFSETQ. V lost 3 bases to trimming and J lost 5 bases; unmatched junction nucleotides: 9. The CDR3 consists of 15 residues. The DNA read from the CDR3 is TGCGCCAGCAGCTCCGTAGCGGGGACGTTGGAGACC. This translates into CASSSVAGTLET. The whole CDR3 region reads CASSSVAGTLETQYF.

This clone occurred many times. Read data end 3 residues before the CDR3 end; the end is taken from the germline J gene. V usage is TRBV5-1 and J usage is TRBJ2-3; 13 bases are a match to TRBD2. The V gene end was trimmed by 3 bases and the J gene end by 4 bases; junction bases not matched to a gene: 5. This CDR3 is 16 amino acids long. Germline assignment: CDR1 SGHRS and CDR2 YFSETQ. Partial CDR3 DNA: TGCGCCAGCAGCTCCGGACTAGCGGGGGCCCCAGATACG. Its translation is CASSSGLAGAPDT. The CDR3 in full is CASSSGLAGAPDTQYF.

A word on this clone: Sequencing ends 3 residues short of the CDR3 end; the germline J gene provides the rest. This sequence joins TRBV6-1 and TRBJ1-2; TRBD1 is a possible D gene (5 bases). Per germline, CDR1 MNHNS and CDR2 SASEGT. The CDR3 consists of 16 residues. CDR3 sequence: CASSEISGGGKDTYTF. The CDR3 DNA, read in part, is TGTGCCAGCAGTGAAATTAGCGGGGGAGGAAAAGATACC.

This clone was seen repeatedly, ten times or more. The read terminates 3 residues before the CDR3 end, so the remaining end is supplied by the germline J gene. The chain carries TRBV20-1 and TRBJ2-2; D is perhaps TRBD1 (6 bases). Per the germline V gene, CDR1 is DFQATT and CDR2 is SNEGSKA (reference sequence). The CDR3 extends over 14 amino acids. The CDR3: CSATRTDVNEKLFF. The CDR3 bases that were read are TGCAGTGCTACCCGGACAGACGTTAATGAAAAG.